Described below is a single T cell receptor beta chain sequence and its context. It lacks a known antigen. Qualities for individual bases were not recorded, and no much larger clone is one base off. Taken with the paper, the label for time point translates to: pre-transplant. Unstimulated PBMCs, after thawing, were stained for CD3, CD4 and CD8 and then FACS-sorted into CD3+CD4+ and CD3+CD8+ populations. Each of the 8 studied subjects was randomized to immunosuppression withdrawal. The Qiagen DNeasy Blood and Tissue Kit was used to isolate genomic DNA. These data originate in a study of T cell clones after liver transplantation (dated by TCRdb to between 2018 and 2020). Describing the broader study: ITN030ST, the source of the samples, was a randomized trial that attempted immunosuppression withdrawal within 2 years of liver transplantation. Three of the eight recipients were HCV-positive; the others were transplanted for non-autoimmune, non-viral indications. After a pre-transplant mixed lymphocyte reaction, TCRbeta sequencing was used to pinpoint donor-reactive T cell clones, which were subsequently tracked in post-transplant blood. Blood samples were collected pre-transplant, pre-randomization before withdrawal, and post-randomization after either complete withdrawal or failed withdrawal. Third party-reactive TCRbeta sequences from pre-transplant MLRs were also identified as an antigen-independent comparator for donor-reactive sequences. To count as tolerant, a recipient had to stay completely off immunosuppression for at least one year without liver enzymes climbing beyond twice the upper limit of normal. A cohort of 8 liver transplant recipients was studied, of whom 3 were classified as tolerant and 5 as non-tolerant. No induction therapy was given to the subjects, and standard immunosuppression was administered until randomization at 12-24 months post-transplant. The full study reports these points: Because allograft tissue specimens were not available, migration of donor-reactive T cells into the graft, rather than deletion, may have occurred. Low numbers of available donor cells limited the measurable donor-reactive repertoire in a couple of subjects. When repertoire turnover was accounted for, significantly reduced detection of donor-reactive sequences was found in 7 of 8 subjects for CD4 and in 8 of 8 subjects for CD8. Donor-reactive sequences declined more than third party-reactive ones, suggesting partial antigen-specific deletion unrelated to withdrawal success. A significant post-transplant decrease in circulating donor-reactive CD4 TCRbeta sequences was observed in most of the 8 subjects, irrespective of tolerance or HCV status. Because of small, heterogeneous patient numbers and non-standardized post-transplant time points, the conclusions were only preliminary.

CDR1 WSHSY and CDR2 SAAADI are derived from the germline V gene. The CDR3, from cysteine to phenylalanine, totals 12 residues. Only the CDR3 portion is preserved as DNA: 36 bases, with reading frame beginning at the first base. Trimming removed 6 bases from V and 1 base from J, leaving 7 bases between the germline ends. High-throughput TCRbeta CDR3 sequencing of frozen genomic DNA was performed by immunoSEQ, with PCR amplification, mapping, bias correction and internal controls included. The authors' analysis ran thus. Productive rearrangements were retained, and unique TCRbeta sequences were defined by the CDR3 nucleotide sequence together with the V and J gene. Donor-reactive sequences required at least 5-fold expansion in CFSE-low cells versus unstimulated pre-transplant cells and at least 0.01% frequency. Minimum frequency thresholds were set for each subject on the basis of the unstimulated sample with the lowest template count, so that a detection power of at least 90% was ensured. Jensen-Shannon divergence between the top 1000 TCRbeta sequences post- versus pre-transplant served as the measure of repertoire turnover. Two-sided Fisher's exact tests were used to test for changes in the detection of donor-reactive sequences. Imported from immuneACCESS, the table was reduced by TCRdb to in-frame sequences with V and J called. These copies leave out some clones; in studies compared against another copy, an unresolved V gene accounts for under half, and the cause of the remainder is not known. V, J and clone size were drawn from that table, and D and trimming were deduced from the DNA. The sample table shows 55,000 or so clones, and 70% to 80% are seen once. Clones ranked in the top ten supply 15% of the sample.

The origin of this receptor is a human donor who received a liver transplant. The chain was built from TRBV10-2 and TRBJ2-7; the D gene is not confidently resolved. Material: CD4+ T cells from blood, obtained before liver transplant. The CDR3 protein: CASSQTSYEQYF. The sequenced DNA: TGCGCCAGCAGCCAGACATCCTACGAGCAGTACTTC.